This TCR beta chain is drawn from a study of blood T cell repertoires in COVID-19. Across the study: PBMCs, B-cell-depleted T cells, or T cells were the source of the cDNA or gDNA that made up the material.

In the source study's methods: Nucleated cell number was recorded as an estimate derived from reference gene primer amplification. Data came from immunoSEQ multiplex PCR; TCRdb stores just in-frame clones and leaves some out. The D gene and trimming were derived from the DNA, and the V and J assignments and clone size from that table. Among more than 200,000 clones listed, over 80% were seen once. The CDR3 spans 13 residues. V was shortened by 5 bases and J by 10 bases, with 17 bases between the two germline ends. Germline values: CDR1 SGHTA, CDR2 FQGNSA. Sample: peripheral blood. The origin of this receptor is a man aged 30 to 45 with COVID-19, enrolled during active disease. The rearrangement links TRBV7-2 to TRBJ1-1; D gene ambiguous. In nucleotides, the CDR3 is TGTGCCAGCAGCCCGCTGACATTACTGCGAGCTTTCTTT. Its protein is CASSPLTLLRAFF.